This T cell receptor beta chain emerged from a study of shared clonotypes between healthy human individuals. Study-level findings and limits: The expectation was that sequencing depth would affect clonotype sharing among donors. Generation of non-shared clonotypes was less probable than generation of clonotypes shared by all four donors.

Caucasian adults residing in Nashville, Tennessee made up all the donors. CD4+ cells yielded CD45RA+ naive and CD45RA-negative memory subsets. Assay: immunoSEQ multiplex PCR; the TCRdb copy retains only in-frame clones and omits some. The sample consists of a few hundred thousand clones, 65% of them appearing once. For this clone: What it binds is unknown.

V lost 6 bases and J lost 4; bases outside the gene matches: 14. This CDR3 region has 16 residues. Germline V gives CDR1 MNHNY, CDR2 SVGAGI (reference sequence). The clonotype originates from a man aged 25-45 years in good health. The chain employs TRBV6-6 and TRBJ2-7, with 8 bases lining up with TRBD2. Sequenced material: memory CD4+ T cells sorted from blood. Described subset: CD45RA-negative fraction. Written as DNA, the CDR3 is TGTGCCAGCAGCCCCGTGAAGTCCAGCGGGAGTTACGAGCAGTACTTC. Translating gives CASSPVKSSGSYEQYF.